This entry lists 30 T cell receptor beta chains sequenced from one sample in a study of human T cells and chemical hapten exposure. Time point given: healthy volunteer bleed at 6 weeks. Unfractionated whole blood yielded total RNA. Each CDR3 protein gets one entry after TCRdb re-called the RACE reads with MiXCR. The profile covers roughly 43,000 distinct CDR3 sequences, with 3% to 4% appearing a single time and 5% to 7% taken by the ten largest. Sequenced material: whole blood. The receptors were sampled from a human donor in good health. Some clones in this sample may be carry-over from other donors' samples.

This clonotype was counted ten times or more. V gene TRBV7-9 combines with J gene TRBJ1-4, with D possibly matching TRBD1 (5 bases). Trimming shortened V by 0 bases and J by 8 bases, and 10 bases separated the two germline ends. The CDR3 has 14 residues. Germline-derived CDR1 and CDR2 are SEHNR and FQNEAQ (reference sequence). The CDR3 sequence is CASSLAGAREKLFF. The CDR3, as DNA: TGTGCCAGCAGCTTAGCAGGGGCGCGAGAAAAACTGTTTTTT.

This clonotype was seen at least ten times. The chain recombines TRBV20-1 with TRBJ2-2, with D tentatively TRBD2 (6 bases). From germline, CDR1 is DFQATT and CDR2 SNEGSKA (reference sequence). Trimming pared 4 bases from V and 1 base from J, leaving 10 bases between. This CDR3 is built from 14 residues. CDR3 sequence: CSAKLGGNTGELFF. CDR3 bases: TGCAGTGCTAAACTGGGGGGGAACACCGGGGAGCTGTTTTTT.

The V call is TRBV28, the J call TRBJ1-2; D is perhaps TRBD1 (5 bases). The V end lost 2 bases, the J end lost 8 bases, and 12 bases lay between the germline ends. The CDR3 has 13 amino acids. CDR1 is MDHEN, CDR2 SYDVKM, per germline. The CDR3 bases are TGTGCCAGCAGTTTAGAGGGGTTGGGCGGCTACACCTTC. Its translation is CASSLEGLGGYTF.

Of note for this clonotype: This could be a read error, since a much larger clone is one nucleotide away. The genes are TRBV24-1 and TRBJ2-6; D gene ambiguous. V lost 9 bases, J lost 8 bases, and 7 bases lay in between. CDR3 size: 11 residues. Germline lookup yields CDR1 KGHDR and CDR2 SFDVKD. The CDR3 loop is CATSETNVLTF. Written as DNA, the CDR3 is TGTGCCACCTCCGAGACCAACGTCCTGACTTTC.

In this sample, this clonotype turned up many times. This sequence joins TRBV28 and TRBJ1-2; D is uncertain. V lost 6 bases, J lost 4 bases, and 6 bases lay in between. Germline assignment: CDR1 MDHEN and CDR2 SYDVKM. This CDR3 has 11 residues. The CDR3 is CASRGSYGYTF. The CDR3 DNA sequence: TGTGCCAGCAGGGGTTCCTATGGCTACACCTTC.

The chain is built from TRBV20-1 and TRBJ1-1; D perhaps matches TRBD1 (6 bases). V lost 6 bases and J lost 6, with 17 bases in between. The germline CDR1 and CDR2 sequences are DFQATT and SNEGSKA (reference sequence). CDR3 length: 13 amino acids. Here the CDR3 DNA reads TGCAGTGCGGTAGGGCAGGGGCTGTCTGAAGCTTTCTTT. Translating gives CSAVGQGLSEAFF.

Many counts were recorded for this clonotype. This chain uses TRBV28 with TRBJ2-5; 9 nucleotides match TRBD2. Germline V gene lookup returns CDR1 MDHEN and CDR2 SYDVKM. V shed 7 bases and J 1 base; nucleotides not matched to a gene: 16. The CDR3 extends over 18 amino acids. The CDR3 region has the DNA TGTGCCAGCACCCCCCCGCGGCGCGCTAGCGGGGCCCAAGAGACCCAGTACTTC. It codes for CASTPPRRASGAQETQYF.

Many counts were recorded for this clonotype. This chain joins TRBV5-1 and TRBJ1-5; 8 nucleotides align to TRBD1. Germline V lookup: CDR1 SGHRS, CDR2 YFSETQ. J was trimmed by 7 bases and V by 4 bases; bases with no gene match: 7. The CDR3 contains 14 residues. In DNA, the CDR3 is TGCGCCAGCAGCCCTGGACAGGGAGGGCAGCCCCAGCATTTT. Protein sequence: CASSPGQGGQPQHF.

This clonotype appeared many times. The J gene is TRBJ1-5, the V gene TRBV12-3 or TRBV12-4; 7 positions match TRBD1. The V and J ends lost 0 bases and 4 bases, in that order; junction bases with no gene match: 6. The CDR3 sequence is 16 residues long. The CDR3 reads CASSLAGQAPNQPQHF. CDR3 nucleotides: TGTGCCAGCAGTTTAGCCGGACAGGCCCCTAATCAGCCCCAGCATTTT.

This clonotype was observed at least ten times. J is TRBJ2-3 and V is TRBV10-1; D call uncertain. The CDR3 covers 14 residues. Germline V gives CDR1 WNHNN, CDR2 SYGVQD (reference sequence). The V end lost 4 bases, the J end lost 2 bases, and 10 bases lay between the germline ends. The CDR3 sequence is CASSVRQFTDTQYF. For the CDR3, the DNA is TGCGCCAGCAGTGTGCGCCAGTTCACAGATACGCAGTATTTT.

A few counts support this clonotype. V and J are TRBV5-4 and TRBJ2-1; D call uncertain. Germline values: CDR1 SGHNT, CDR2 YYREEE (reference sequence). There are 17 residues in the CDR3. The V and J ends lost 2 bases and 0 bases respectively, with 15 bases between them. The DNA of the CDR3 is TGTGCCAGCAGCTTTCCCCATGGTGGTAGCTCCTACAATGAGCAGTTCTTC. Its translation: CASSFPHGGSSYNEQFF.

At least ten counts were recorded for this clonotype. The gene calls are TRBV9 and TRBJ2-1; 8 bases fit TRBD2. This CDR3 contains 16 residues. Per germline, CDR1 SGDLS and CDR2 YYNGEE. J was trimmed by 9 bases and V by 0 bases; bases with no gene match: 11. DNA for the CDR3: TGTGCCAGCAGCGTAGATGGCGGGAGGATAGGCGGTGAGCAGTTCTTC. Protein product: CASSVDGGRIGGEQFF.

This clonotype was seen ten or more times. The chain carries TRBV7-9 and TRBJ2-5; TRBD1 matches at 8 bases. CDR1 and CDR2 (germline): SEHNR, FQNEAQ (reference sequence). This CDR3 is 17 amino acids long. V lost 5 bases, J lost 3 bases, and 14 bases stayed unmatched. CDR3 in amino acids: CASSEGNRGITEETQYF. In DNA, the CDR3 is TGTGCCAGCAGCGAAGGAAACAGGGGGATAACCGAAGAGACCCAGTACTTC.

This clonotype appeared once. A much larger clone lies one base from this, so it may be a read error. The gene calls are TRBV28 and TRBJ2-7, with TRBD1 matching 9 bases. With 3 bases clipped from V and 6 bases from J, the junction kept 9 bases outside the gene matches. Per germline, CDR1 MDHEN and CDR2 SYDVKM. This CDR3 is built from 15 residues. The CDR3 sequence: CASSLHGTGLVEQYF. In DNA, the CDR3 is TGTGCCAGCAGTTTGCATGGGACAGGGTTAGTCGAGCAGTACTTC. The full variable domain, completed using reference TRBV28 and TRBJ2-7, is DVKVTQSSRYLVKRTGEKVFLECVQDMDHENMFWYRQDPGLGLRLIYFSYDVKMKEKGDIPEGYSVSREKKERFSLILESASTNQTSMYLCASSLHGTGLVEQYFGPGTRLTVT.

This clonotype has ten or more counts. The CDR3 region is CATSDLRASGGGRYGYTF. The CDR3 coding sequence is TGTGCCACCAGTGATTTGCGGGCTTCAGGGGGCGGACGCTATGGCTACACCTTC. The chain couples TRBV24-1 to TRBJ1-2; 8 bases fit TRBD1. The CDR3 is made up of 18 amino acids. The germline CDR1 and CDR2 sequences are KGHDR and SFDVKD. V dropped 0 bases and J dropped 4; count of bases not matched to a gene: 12.

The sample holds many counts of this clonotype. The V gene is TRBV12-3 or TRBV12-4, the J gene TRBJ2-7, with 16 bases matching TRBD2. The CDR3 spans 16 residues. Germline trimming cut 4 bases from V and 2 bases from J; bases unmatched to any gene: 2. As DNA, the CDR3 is TGTGCCAGCAGTTCGGGACTAGCGGGGGGGGCCTACGAGCAGTACTTC. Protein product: CASSSGLAGGAYEQYF.

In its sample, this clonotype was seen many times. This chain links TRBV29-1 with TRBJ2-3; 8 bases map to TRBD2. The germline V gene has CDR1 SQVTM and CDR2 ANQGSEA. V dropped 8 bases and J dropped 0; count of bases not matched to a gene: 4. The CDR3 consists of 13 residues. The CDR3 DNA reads TGCAGCCTAAGCGGGAGCAGCACAGATACGCAGTATTTT. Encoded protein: CSLSGSSTDTQYF.

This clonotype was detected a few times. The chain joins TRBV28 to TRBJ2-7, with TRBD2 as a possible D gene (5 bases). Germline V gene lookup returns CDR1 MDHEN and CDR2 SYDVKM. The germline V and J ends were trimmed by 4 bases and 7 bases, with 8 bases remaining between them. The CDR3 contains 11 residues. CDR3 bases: TGTGCCAGCAGTTCGGGGTGGGAGCAGTACTTC. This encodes CASSSGWEQYF.

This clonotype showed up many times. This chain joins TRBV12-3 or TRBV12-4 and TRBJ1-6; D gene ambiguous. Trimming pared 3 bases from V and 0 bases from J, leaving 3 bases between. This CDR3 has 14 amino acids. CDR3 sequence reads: CASSLSSYNSPLHF. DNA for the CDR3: TGTGCCAGCAGTTTGAGCTCCTATAATTCACCCCTCCACTTT.

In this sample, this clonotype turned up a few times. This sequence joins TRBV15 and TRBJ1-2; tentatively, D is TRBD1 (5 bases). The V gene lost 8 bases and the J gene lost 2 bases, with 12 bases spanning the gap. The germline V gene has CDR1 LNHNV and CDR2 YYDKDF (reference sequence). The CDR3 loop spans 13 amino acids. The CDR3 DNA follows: TGTGCCACCCGGGGAGGGGACAACTATGGCTACACCTTC. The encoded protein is CATRGGDNYGYTF.

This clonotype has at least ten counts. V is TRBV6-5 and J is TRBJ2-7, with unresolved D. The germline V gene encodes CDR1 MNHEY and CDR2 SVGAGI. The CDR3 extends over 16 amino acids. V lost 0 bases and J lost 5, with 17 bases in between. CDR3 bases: TGTGCCAGCAGTTACTCCACGGATCCACGAATTCACGAGCAGTACTTC. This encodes CASSYSTDPRIHEQYF.

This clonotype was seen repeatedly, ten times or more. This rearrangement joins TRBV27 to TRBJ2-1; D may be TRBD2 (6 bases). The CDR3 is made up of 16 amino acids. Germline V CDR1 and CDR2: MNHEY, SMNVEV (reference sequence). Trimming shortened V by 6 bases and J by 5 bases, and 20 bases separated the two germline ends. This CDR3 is CASRPLVTGADNEQFF. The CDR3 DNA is TGTGCCAGCAGGCCTTTAGTTACGGGAGCCGACAATGAGCAGTTCTTC.

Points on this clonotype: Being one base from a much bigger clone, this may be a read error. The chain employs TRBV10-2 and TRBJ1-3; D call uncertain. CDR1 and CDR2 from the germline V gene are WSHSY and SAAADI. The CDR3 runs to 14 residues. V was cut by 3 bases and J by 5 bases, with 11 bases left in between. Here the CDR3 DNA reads TGCGCCAGCAGTGATCCAGGCAAAAGAAACACCATATATTTT. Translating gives CASSDPGKRNTIYF.

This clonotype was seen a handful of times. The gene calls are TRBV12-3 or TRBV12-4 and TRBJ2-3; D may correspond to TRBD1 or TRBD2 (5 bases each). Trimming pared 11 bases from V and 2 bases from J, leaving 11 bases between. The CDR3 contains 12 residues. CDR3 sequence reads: CAAGRNTDTQYF. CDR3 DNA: TGTGCCGCAGGGAGAAACACAGATACGCAGTATTTT.

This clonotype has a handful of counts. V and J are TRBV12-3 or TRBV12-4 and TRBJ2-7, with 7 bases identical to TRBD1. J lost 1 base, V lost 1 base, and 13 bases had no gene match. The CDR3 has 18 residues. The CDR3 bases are TGTGCCAGCAGTTTAGTAGGGGGCTGGCGGTCGGGGTCCTACGAGCAGTACTTC. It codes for CASSLVGGWRSGSYEQYF.

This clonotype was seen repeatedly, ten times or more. The CDR3 DNA reads TGTGCCAGCTGTGTAGGGCTCGGCTACACCTTC. Translation: CASCVGLGYTF. This chain joins TRBV28 and TRBJ1-2; no firm D call. Trimming pared 8 bases from V and 8 bases from J, leaving 12 bases between. CDR3 length: 11 residues. The V gene's germline CDR1 is MDHEN and CDR2 SYDVKM.

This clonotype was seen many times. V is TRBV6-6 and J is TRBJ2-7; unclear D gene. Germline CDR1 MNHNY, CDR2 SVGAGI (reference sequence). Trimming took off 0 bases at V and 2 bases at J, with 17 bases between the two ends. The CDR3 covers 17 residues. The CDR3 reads CASSYSPSLTTPYEQYF. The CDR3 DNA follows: TGTGCCAGCAGTTACTCGCCTTCTCTAACCACACCCTACGAGCAGTACTTC.

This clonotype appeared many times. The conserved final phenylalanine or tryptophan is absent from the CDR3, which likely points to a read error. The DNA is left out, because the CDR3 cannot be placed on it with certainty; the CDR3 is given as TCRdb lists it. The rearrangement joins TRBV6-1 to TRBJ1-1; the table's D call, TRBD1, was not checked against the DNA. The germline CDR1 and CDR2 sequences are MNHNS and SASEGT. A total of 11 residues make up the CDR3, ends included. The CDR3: CASSEPGPPAS.

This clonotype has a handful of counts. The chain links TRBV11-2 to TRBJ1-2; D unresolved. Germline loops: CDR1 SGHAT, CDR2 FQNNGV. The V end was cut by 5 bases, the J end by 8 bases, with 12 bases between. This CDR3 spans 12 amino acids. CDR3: CASSPRAGGYTF. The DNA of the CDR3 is TGTGCCAGCAGCCCACGTGCAGGAGGCTACACCTTC.

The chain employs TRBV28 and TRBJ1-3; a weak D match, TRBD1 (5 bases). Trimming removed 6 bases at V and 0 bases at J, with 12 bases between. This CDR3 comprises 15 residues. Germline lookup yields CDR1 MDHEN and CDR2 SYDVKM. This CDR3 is CASRKTGYSGNTIYF. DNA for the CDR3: TGTGCCAGCAGGAAAACAGGTTACTCTGGAAACACCATATATTTT.